This T cell receptor (beta chain) was sequenced for a study of beta chain features in type 1 diabetes. One heparinised blood draw averaging around 100 mL was given by each donor. Every isolated RNA sample was fully reverse transcribed, so sequencing captured expressed TCRB transcripts. Profiling relied on immunoSEQ multiplex PCR, and the TCRdb table lists in-frame clones only, not all of them. The sample carries 850,000 to 900,000 clones, about a sixth recorded once. Germline V gene sequence: CDR1 SGHTA, CDR2 FQGNSA. The CDR3 has 14 residues. Trimming removed 0 bases at V and 9 bases at J, with 12 bases between.

The sample was naive CD4+ T cells from blood. The clonotype was recovered from a woman aged 18-29 years in good health. The chain links TRBV7-2 to TRBJ2-1; perhaps TRBD1 as D (5 bases). The CDR3 DNA follows: TGTGCCAGCAGCTTAGCGGGTTGGGGCGCTGAGCAGTTCTTC. Residues: CASSLAGWGAEQFF.